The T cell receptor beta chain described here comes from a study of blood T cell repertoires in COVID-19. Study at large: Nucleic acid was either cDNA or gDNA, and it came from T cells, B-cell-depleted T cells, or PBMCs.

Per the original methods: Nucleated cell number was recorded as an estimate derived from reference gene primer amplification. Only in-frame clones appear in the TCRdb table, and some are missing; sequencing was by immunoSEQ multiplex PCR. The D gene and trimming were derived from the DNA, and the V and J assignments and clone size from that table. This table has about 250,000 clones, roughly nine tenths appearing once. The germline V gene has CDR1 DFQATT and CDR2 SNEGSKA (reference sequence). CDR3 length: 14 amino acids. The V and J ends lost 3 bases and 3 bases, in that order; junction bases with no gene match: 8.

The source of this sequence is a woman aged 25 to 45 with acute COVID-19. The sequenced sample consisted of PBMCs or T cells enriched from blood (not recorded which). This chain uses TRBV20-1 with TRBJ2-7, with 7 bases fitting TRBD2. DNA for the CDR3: TGCAGTGCTAGTAAGGGAGCGGGGAACTACGAGCAGTACTTC. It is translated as CSASKGAGNYEQYF.